This T cell receptor beta chain derives from a study of response to subunit inactivated influenza vaccine. Study results and caveats: Authors suggested each seasonal flu vaccination may recruit only limited numbers of new T cells.

TCRdb re-called the RT-PCR reads through MiXCR, storing one row per CDR3 protein. The data contain 530,000 or so distinct CDR3 sequences, around 13% of them singletons. Trimming left V 4 bases short and J 4 bases short, with 23 bases between. The germline V gene has CDR1 GTSNPN and CDR2 SVGIG (reference sequence). This CDR3 is built from 17 residues. This clonotype appeared a few times. Its cognate antigen is unknown. The TCR comes from a middle-aged man who received an inactivated influenza vaccine. The rearrangement joins TRBV30 to TRBJ1-5, with D maybe TRBD1 (6 bases). The starting material was PBMCs from blood, obtained approximately 12 days after vaccination. The CDR3 DNA sequence: TGTGCCTGGAATCAGGGTCGGACAGCCAGACAAAATCAGCCCCAGCATTTT. It is translated as CAWNQGRTARQNQPQHF. Looking up the rest from reference TRBV30 and TRBJ1-5 gives the full variable domain: SQTIHQWPATLVQPVGSPLSLECTVEGTSNPNLYWYRQAAGRGLQLLFYSVGIGQISSEVPQNLSASRPQDRQFILSSKKLLLSDSGFYLCAWNQGRTARQNQPQHFGDGTRLSIL.